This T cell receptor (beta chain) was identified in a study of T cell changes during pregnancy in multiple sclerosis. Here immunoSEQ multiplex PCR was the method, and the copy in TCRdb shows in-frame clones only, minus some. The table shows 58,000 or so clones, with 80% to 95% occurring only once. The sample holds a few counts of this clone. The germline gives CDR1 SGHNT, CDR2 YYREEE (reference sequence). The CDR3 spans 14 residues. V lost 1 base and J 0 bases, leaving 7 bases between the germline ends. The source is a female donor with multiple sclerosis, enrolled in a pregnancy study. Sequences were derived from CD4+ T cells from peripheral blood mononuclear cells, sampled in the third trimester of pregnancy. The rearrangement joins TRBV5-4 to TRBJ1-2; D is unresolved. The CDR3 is CASSLSGSNYGYTF. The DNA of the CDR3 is TGTGCCAGCAGCTTGAGCGGTTCTAACTATGGCTACACCTTC.